This entry lists 8 T cell receptor beta chains sequenced from one sample in a study of naive and memory T cell subsets. Two oligonucleotides, mixed equimolar, formed the beta constant-region primer covering TRBC1 and TRBC2. Nested alpha and beta constant-region primers with the SP2 primer drove four PCR rounds on ligated cDNA. TCRdb itself ran the UMI-ligation and nested PCR reads through MiXCR, one entry per CDR3 protein. The table records 130,000 to 150,000 distinct CDR3 sequences, roughly 22% of them present only once. These receptors' targets are unknown. The study's findings and limits: Possibly reflecting memory cells re-expressing CD45RA, a few larger clonotypes occurred in naive repertoires, especially CD8.

The specimen was naive CD4+ T cells from blood. The origin of the receptors is a human donor in good health.

The chain employs TRBV7-8 and TRBJ2-3; D tentatively reads TRBD1 or TRBD2 (5 bases each). The CDR3 is 15 amino acids. Trimming cost V 5 bases and J 4 bases, with 16 bases left between them. Germline CDR1 reads SGHVS; CDR2 reads FQNEAQ. CDR3 nucleotides: TGTGCCAGCAGCCCACGTAGGGGACCTCCAGATACGCAGTATTTT. Amino acids: CASSPRRGPPDTQYF.

There are a few counts of this clonotype. The J gene is TRBJ2-1, the V gene TRBV6-6; D gene ambiguous. CDR1 MNHNY and CDR2 SVGAGI come from the germline V gene (reference sequence). V was trimmed by 10 bases and J by 0 bases, leaving 10 bases between them. This CDR3 spans 13 amino acids. The CDR3 DNA reads as TGTGCCACCGCCCCTTACTCCTACAATGAGCAGTTCTTC. Protein sequence: CATAPYSYNEQFF.

The gene calls are TRBV6-2 or TRBV6-3 and TRBJ1-2, with D possibly being TRBD1 (6 bases). Germline V gene data show CDR1 as MNHEY and CDR2 as SVGEGT. V was cut by 5 bases and J by 5 bases, with 18 bases left in between. The CDR3 spans 15 residues. CDR3 residues: CASSRGVSIGYGYTF. Here the CDR3 DNA reads TGTGCCAGCAGTAGGGGGGTCTCCATTGGATATGGCTACACCTTC.

This clonotype was counted at least ten times. This CDR3 is CASSLVLAERSSTDTQYF. The CDR3, as DNA: TGTGCCAGCAGTTTGGTCCTAGCGGAGAGAAGTAGCACAGATACGCAGTATTTT. The V gene is TRBV28, the J gene TRBJ2-3, with TRBD2 identical over 7 bases. Per germline, CDR1 MDHEN and CDR2 SYDVKM. With V trimmed by 3 bases and J by 0 bases, 12 bases remained unmatched. CDR3 length: 18 residues.

A word on this clonotype: A junction boundary mismatches the germline segment, possibly from a read error. J is TRBJ1-6 and V is TRBV7-9; D is uncertain. CDR3 length equals 14 residues. Germline V gene sequence: CDR1 SEHNR, CDR2 FQNEAQ (reference sequence). The CDR3 coding sequence is TGTGCCAGCAGCTTGCGGGGAATTAATTCATCCCTCCACTTT. Translating gives CASSLRGINSSLHF.

This clonotype has at least ten counts. The chain combines TRBV7-6 with TRBJ2-1; D is undetermined. Germline CDR1 reads SGHVS; CDR2 reads FNYEAQ. The CDR3 is made up of 12 amino acids. Trimming removed 2 bases from V and 9 bases from J, with 8 bases in between. CDR3 in amino acids: CASSLSGGEQFF. The CDR3 nucleotides read TGTGCCAGCAGCTTATCTGGTGGTGAGCAGTTCTTC.

This clonotype has a handful of counts. CDR3 sequence reads: CSASGGQETQYF. CDR3 DNA: TGCAGTGCTAGCGGGGGGCAAGAGACCCAGTACTTC. This rearrangement joins TRBV20-1 to TRBJ2-5; 7 bases are shared with TRBD2. The ends lost 3 bases at V and 2 bases at J; junction bases unmatched: 0. Per the germline V gene, CDR1 is DFQATT and CDR2 is SNEGSKA (reference sequence). The CDR3 has 12 amino acids.

This chain links TRBV10-3 with TRBJ1-2, with 7 bases fitting TRBD1. Germline-derived CDR1 and CDR2 are ENHRY and SYGVKD. V shed 10 bases, J shed 2 bases, and the junction held 10 bases outside the gene matches. This CDR3 spans 14 amino acids. CDR3 sequence reads: CATTDRVSNYGYTF. As DNA, the CDR3 is TGTGCCACGACCGACAGGGTTTCCAACTATGGCTACACCTTC.